This T cell receptor (beta chain) was identified in a study of T cell responses to AZD1222 COVID-19 vaccine. Method: immunoSEQ multiplex PCR; TCRdb's copy keeps in-frame clones and lacks some. The data show 82,000 or so clones, 90% to 95% seen once. This clone was picked up a small number of times. The antigen is not known. Overall study results and limits: Donors skewed white British and female; clonal diversity was possibly underestimated.

The CDR3 extends over 12 amino acids. Germline CDR1 reads SEHNR; CDR2 reads FQNEAQ (reference sequence). Trimming shortened V by 5 bases and J by 6 bases, and 11 bases separated the two germline ends. The sequencing used peripheral blood, collected on day 0 of AZD1222 vaccination. The sequence derives from an adult in good health. The rearrangement uses TRBV7-9 and TRBJ2-7, with D uncertain. CDR3 sequence (DNA): TGTGCCAGCAGCCCCCCCCAGCTCGAGCAGTACTTC. This encodes CASSPPQLEQYF. Full variable domain (outside the CDR3, taken from reference TRBV7-9 and TRBJ2-7): DTGVSQNPRHKITKRGQNVTFRCDPISEHNRLYWYRQTLGQGPEFLTYFQNEAQLEKSRLLSDRFSAERPKGSFSTLEIQRTEQGDSAMYLCASSPPQLEQYFGPGTRLTVT.